A single sample is the source of the 30 T cell receptor beta chains below, sequenced in a study of cytomegalovirus exposure and HLA in healthy donors. With 60 Vbeta and 13 Jbeta primers, the PCR was carried out. Using immunoSEQ multiplex PCR, the repertoire was profiled, and TCRdb retains in-frame clones only, with some absent. The sample shows 100,000 to 150,000 clones, 65% to 80% of them seen only once. The sample comprised PBMCs. Source of these receptors: a woman aged 55-75 years in good health and CMV-seropositive.

The chain uses TRBV25-1 and TRBJ2-5; D is perhaps TRBD2 (7 bases). In germline, CDR1 is MGHDK, CDR2 SYGVNS. CDR3 length: 18 residues. The germline V and J ends were trimmed by 4 bases and 5 bases, with 26 bases remaining between them. This chain's CDR3 is CASSAEGGRAGVRETQYF. Here the CDR3 DNA reads TGTGCCAGCAGTGCCGAAGGGGGGAGGGCCGGGGTTAGGGAGACCCAGTACTTC.

The chain employs TRBV6-5 and TRBJ2-2; D remains unclear. The CDR3 contains 13 residues. Germline V lookup: CDR1 MNHEY, CDR2 SVGAGI. V was clipped by 2 bases and J by 5 bases, with 6 bases between them. In nucleotides, the CDR3 is TGTGCCAGCAGTTACGCCGGTACCGGGGAGCTGTTTTTT. Amino acids: CASSYAGTGELFF.

This chain links TRBV20-1 with TRBJ2-1; D is ambiguous. The V and J ends lost 6 bases and 9 bases respectively, with 12 bases between them. Germline CDR1 DFQATT, CDR2 SNEGSKA (reference sequence). The CDR3 consists of 11 residues. The CDR3 DNA sequence: TGCAGTGCCCTTTCTAGAGGTGAGCAGTTCTTC. It yields the protein CSALSRGEQFF.

The chain employs TRBV7-2 and TRBJ2-7, with 7 bases matching TRBD2. This CDR3 is 18 amino acids long. Per the germline V gene, CDR1 is SGHTA and CDR2 is FQGNSA. V dropped 2 bases and J dropped 2; count of bases not matched to a gene: 15. The CDR3 DNA reads TGTGCCAGCAGCTTAACAGCTCTCGCCGCAGCGGGGACCTACGAGCAGTACTTC. As protein: CASSLTALAAAGTYEQYF. Drawing the rest from reference TRBV7-2 and TRBJ2-7, the complete variable domain is GAGVSQSPSNKVTEKGKDVELRCDPISGHTALYWYRQSLGQGLEFLIYFQGNSAPDKSGLPSDRFSAERTGGSVSTLTIQRTQQEDSAVYLCASSLTALAAAGTYEQYFGPGTRLTVT.

A single count supports this clone. DNA for the CDR3: TGCAGCGTTGATACAGGGGGAGGCTACACCTTC. Amino acid sequence: CSVDTGGGYTF. The chain couples TRBV29-1 to TRBJ1-2; TRBD1 aligns across 8 bases. Germline values: CDR1 SQVTM, CDR2 ANQGSEA. The CDR3 covers 11 residues. V shed 3 bases, J shed 8 bases, and the junction held 2 bases outside the gene matches.

The rearrangement joins TRBV7-3 to TRBJ2-2; D is uncertain. With 5 bases removed from V and 2 bases from J, the gap between germline ends came to 6 bases. The CDR3 extends over 13 amino acids. Germline loops: CDR1 SGHTA, CDR2 FQGTGA. Here the CDR3 DNA reads TGTGCCAGCAGCCAGTACAACACCGGGGAGCTGTTTTTT. It specifies CASSQYNTGELFF.

J is TRBJ1-4 and V is TRBV7-2, with a weak D call TRBD1 (6 bases). Trimming removed 5 bases at V and 4 bases at J, with 14 bases between. Germline V CDR1 and CDR2: SGHTA, FQGNSA. The CDR3 is 15 amino acids. The CDR3 region has the DNA TGTGCCAGCAGCAGACAAACAGGGAATAATGAAAAACTGTTTTTT. Protein: CASSRQTGNNEKLFF.

The CDR3 nucleotides read TGTGCCAGCAGTGAACTGGAGAGGGGGACTGAAGCTTTCTTT. Amino acid sequence: CASSELERGTEAFF. This chain uses TRBV25-1 with TRBJ1-1; a weak D match, TRBD1 (6 bases). Germline V lookup: CDR1 MGHDK, CDR2 SYGVNS. V was trimmed by 2 bases and J by 5 bases, leaving 12 bases between them. This CDR3 is built from 14 residues.

This clone was found a few times. The rearrangement links TRBV6-6 to TRBJ1-1, with a tentative D call TRBD1 (5 bases). V shed 6 bases and J shed 1 base, with 9 bases lying between them. The CDR3 covers 13 residues. Germline CDR1 is MNHNY and CDR2 is SVGAGI (reference sequence). The CDR3, as DNA: TGTGCCAGCAGCCACAGGCAGAACACTGAAGCTTTCTTT. The encoded protein is CASSHRQNTEAFF.

The rearrangement uses TRBV19 and TRBJ2-1, with 13 positions matching TRBD2. This CDR3 comprises 18 residues. Germline-derived CDR1 and CDR2 are LNHDA and SQIVND (reference sequence). Unmatched junction bases numbered 19, after V lost 10 bases and J lost 7 bases. Here the CDR3 reads CATSGHPLLAGGSNEQFF. In nucleotides, the CDR3 is TGTGCCACCTCGGGACACCCGTTACTAGCGGGAGGGTCAAATGAGCAGTTCTTC.

CDR3 loop: CASSLGNRASSGNTIYF. DNA for the CDR3: TGTGCCAGCAGCCTAGGGAACAGGGCAAGCTCTGGAAACACCATATATTTT. The rearrangement links TRBV5-6 to TRBJ1-3, with a weak D call TRBD1 (6 bases). Germline V gives CDR1 SGHDT, CDR2 YYEEEE. V was clipped by 4 bases and J by 0 bases, with 17 bases between them. The CDR3 has 17 amino acids.

The V and J genes are TRBV9 and TRBJ1-3; possibly TRBD1 for D (6 bases). V was clipped by 4 bases and J by 4 bases, with 27 bases between them. Germline-derived CDR1 and CDR2 are SGDLS and YYNGEE. This CDR3 comprises 19 residues. CDR3 protein: CASSPQGSRGRNSGNTIYF. CDR3 coding DNA: TGTGCCAGCAGCCCCCAAGGGAGCAGGGGACGAAATTCAGGAAACACCATATATTTT.

This chain connects TRBV6-4 to TRBJ2-3, with D maybe TRBD2 (6 bases). Trimming left V 0 bases short and J 0 bases short, with 10 bases between. The CDR3 totals 16 residues. The germline CDR1 and CDR2 sequences are MRHNA and SNTAGT. The DNA of the CDR3 is TGTGCCAGCAGTGACTCCGCGGGGTCTAGCACAGATACGCAGTATTTT. Protein product: CASSDSAGSSTDTQYF.

Only one count was recorded for this clone. The chain has TRBV2 and TRBJ1-2; weak D call: TRBD1 (5 bases). Trimming removed 5 bases from V and 2 bases from J, with 12 bases in between. This CDR3 comprises 14 residues. CDR1 is SNHLY and CDR2 is FYNNEI in the germline V gene. The CDR3 protein is CASSIQGNNYGYTF. CDR3 DNA: TGTGCCAGCAGTATTCAGGGTAACAACTATGGCTACACCTTC.

The CDR3 sequence: CASSQALGGYNEQFF. In DNA form, the CDR3 reads TGTGCCAGCAGCCAAGCTTTGGGAGGTTACAATGAGCAGTTCTTC. The chain has TRBV7-3 and TRBJ2-1; D might be TRBD2 (6 bases). V lost 5 bases and J 4 bases, leaving 15 bases between the germline ends. Germline lookup yields CDR1 SGHTA and CDR2 FQGTGA. The CDR3 is 15 residues long.

The V gene is TRBV28, the J gene TRBJ2-7, with a possible D match to TRBD1 (5 bases). V shed 7 bases and J shed 0 bases, with 31 bases lying between them. The germline V gene has CDR1 MDHEN and CDR2 SYDVKM. CDR3 length: 20 amino acids. CDR3 amino acids: CASIPIGVWDSVYGSYEQYF. CDR3 in DNA: TGTGCCAGCATCCCTATAGGGGTTTGGGATTCAGTGTATGGCTCCTACGAGCAGTACTTC. The full variable domain, in which reference TRBV28 and TRBJ2-7 provide the parts outside the CDR3, is DVKVTQSSRYLVKRTGEKVFLECVQDMDHENMFWYRQDPGLGLRLIYFSYDVKMKEKGDIPEGYSVSREKKERFSLILESASTNQTSMYLCASIPIGVWDSVYGSYEQYFGPGTRLTVT.

The V call is TRBV5-1, the J call TRBJ2-1, with D possibly matching TRBD2 (6 bases). Germline loops: CDR1 SGHRS, CDR2 YFSETQ. CDR3 length: 13 residues. The germline V and J ends were trimmed by 4 bases and 4 bases, with 9 bases remaining between them. CDR3 region: CASSRELYNEQFF. The CDR3 DNA reads TGCGCCAGCAGCCGGGAGCTATACAATGAGCAGTTCTTC.

CDR3 coding DNA: TGCGCCAGCAGCCATGAGTTCGGGGGGCTCGGGTACGAGCAGTACTTC. Translating gives CASSHEFGGLGYEQYF. The chain links TRBV4-1 to TRBJ2-7; the D gene is possibly TRBD2 (7 bases). V lost 3 bases and J 4 bases, leaving 19 bases between the germline ends. Germline V gene sequence: CDR1 MGHRA, CDR2 YSYEKL. CDR3 length: 16 amino acids.

The chain combines TRBV6-5 with TRBJ1-1; D unresolved. The V and J ends lost 5 bases and 5 bases respectively, with 12 bases between them. The V gene's germline CDR1 is MNHEY and CDR2 SVGAGI. The CDR3 has 13 residues. The CDR3 region is CASSPNPGTEAFF. In DNA form, the CDR3 reads TGTGCCAGCAGTCCAAATCCAGGAACTGAAGCTTTCTTT.

This clone was seen only a few times. This sequence joins TRBV7-3 and TRBJ1-2, with 11 bases matching TRBD1. CDR3 size: 13 residues. Trimming took 4 bases from V and 7 from J; bases not matched to a gene: 2. In germline, CDR1 is SGHTA, CDR2 FQGTGA. CDR3 sequence (DNA): TGTGCCAGCAGCTCGGGACAGGGGGGTGGCTACACCTTC. Its protein product is CASSSGQGGGYTF.

The rearrangement links TRBV20-1 to TRBJ2-7, with a possible D match to TRBD1 (6 bases). This CDR3 spans 11 amino acids. V shed 6 bases and J shed 4 bases, with 10 bases lying between them. CDR1 is DFQATT, CDR2 SNEGSKA, per germline (reference sequence). CDR3 protein: CSALQGYEQYF. The CDR3 nucleotides are TGCAGTGCCCTACAGGGTTACGAGCAGTACTTC.

The chain carries TRBV4-2 and TRBJ1-2; TRBD1 aligns across 10 bases. V was pared by 3 bases and J by 4 bases, with 11 bases of the junction left unmatched. This CDR3 contains 17 residues. CDR1 and CDR2 from the germline V gene are LGHNA and YNFKEQ. The CDR3 nucleotides are TGTGCCAGCAGCCAGGGGGACAGGGGTTACCGATTCTATGGCTACACCTTC. Translation: CASSQGDRGYRFYGYTF.

The chain joins TRBV7-3 to TRBJ2-7; weak D call: TRBD1 (6 bases). The CDR3 runs to 15 residues. Trimming pared 2 bases from V and 2 bases from J, leaving 13 bases between. Germline assignment: CDR1 SGHTA and CDR2 FQGTGA. CDR3 loop: CASSLVRDTAYEQYF. The CDR3 bases are TGTGCCAGCAGCTTAGTACGGGACACGGCCTACGAGCAGTACTTC.

The V and J genes are TRBV4-2 and TRBJ1-6; no definite D call. This CDR3 has 19 residues. Trimming cost V 1 base and J 8 bases, with 24 bases left between them. Per the germline V gene, CDR1 is LGHNA and CDR2 is YNFKEQ. The CDR3 DNA reads as TGTGCCAGCAGCCAAGTAACCAGATTAGAGGCGGGGAGGTATTCACCCCTCCACTTT. It translates to CASSQVTRLEAGRYSPLHF.

The chain employs TRBV4-1 and TRBJ2-3; 9 nucleotides match TRBD1. CDR1 is MGHRA, CDR2 YSYEKL, per germline. CDR3 length equals 16 residues. V shed 4 bases and J 6 bases; nucleotides not matched to a gene: 11. The CDR3 region is CASSRSPQGAGDTQYF. CDR3 coding DNA: TGCGCCAGCAGCCGGAGCCCACAGGGGGCTGGGGATACGCAGTATTTT.

This chain uses TRBV2 with TRBJ2-7, with D maybe TRBD1 (5 bases). CDR3 length equals 14 residues. Germline V gene data show CDR1 as SNHLY and CDR2 as FYNNEI. The germline V and J ends were trimmed by 3 bases and 3 bases, with 12 bases remaining between them. The chain's CDR3 is CASSDEKGNYEQYF. For the CDR3, the DNA is TGTGCCAGCAGTGATGAGAAGGGGAACTACGAGCAGTACTTC.

This clone was recorded once. One junction end disagrees with the germline gene, perhaps due to a read error. V usage is TRBV7-9 and J usage is TRBJ2-1, with D possibly TRBD2 on 6 matching bases. The CDR3 length is 15 residues. Germline CDR1 is SEHNR and CDR2 is FQNEAQ (reference sequence). CDR3 loop: CSSSLRASVGNEQFF. In DNA, the CDR3 is TGTTCCAGCAGCTTAAGGGCTAGCGTCGGGAATGAGCAGTTCTTC.

This clone was detected only a few times. The chain links TRBV27 to TRBJ2-1; a possible D gene is TRBD2 (6 bases). The germline CDR1 and CDR2 sequences are MNHEY and SMNVEV (reference sequence). This CDR3 is built from 11 residues. The V and J ends lost 8 bases and 4 bases respectively, with 6 bases between them. The CDR3 protein is CASGLYNEQFF. CDR3 coding DNA: TGTGCCAGCGGACTATACAATGAGCAGTTCTTC.

This chain links TRBV7-9 with TRBJ1-3; D not resolved. The CDR3 extends over 15 amino acids. V gave up 3 bases and J gave up 2 bases, with 11 bases separating them. Germline V CDR1 and CDR2: SEHNR, FQNEAQ (reference sequence). CDR3 residues: CASSFFEFAGNTIYF. The CDR3 DNA follows: TGTGCCAGCAGCTTTTTTGAGTTTGCTGGAAACACCATATATTTT.

On this clone: In the same sample, other DNA sequences code for this CDR3. CDR3 sequence reads: CAWSVTRGYGYTF. The CDR3, as DNA: TGTGCCTGGAGTGTAACACGGGGCTATGGCTACACCTTC. The chain links TRBV30 to TRBJ1-2; D remains ambiguous. The CDR3 consists of 13 residues. The germline V and J ends were trimmed by 0 bases and 4 bases, with 9 bases remaining between them. Germline assignment: CDR1 GTSNPN and CDR2 SVGIG (reference sequence).